This entry lists 2 T cell receptor beta chains sequenced from one sample in a study of Graves' ophthalmopathy and Graves' hyperthyroidism. The study amplified TCR beta CDR3 regions using RNA transcripts. Amplification began with first-round RT-PCR using HTBI primers, then second-round multiplex PCR was performed. A single record per CDR3 protein comes from TCRdb applying MiXCR to the multiplex PCR reads. This sample has around 1,200,000 distinct CDR3 sequences, with about 40% found just once. Sequenced material: peripheral blood or thyroid tissue (not recorded which). These receptors all stem from an adult man with Graves' hyperthyroidism.

The chain recombines TRBV12-3 or TRBV12-4 with TRBJ2-5, with D perhaps given as TRBD1 or TRBD2 (5 bases each). The CDR3 has 17 amino acids. The ends were cut back, 6 bases at V and 0 bases at J, with 20 bases in the middle. The CDR3 nucleotides are TGTGCCAGCAGCCGCGGGTTAGGGTCAGGGTACCAAGAGACCCAGTACTTC. Translated, it gives CASSRGLGSGYQETQYF.

This clonotype was seen only a few times. This chain uses TRBV7-8 with TRBJ2-7; 8 bases agree with TRBD2. The germline gives CDR1 SGHVS, CDR2 FQNEAQ. CDR3 length: 15 amino acids. The V gene end was trimmed by 5 bases and the J gene end by 5 bases; junction bases not matched to a gene: 11. CDR3: CASSPIGGVRNEQYF. The CDR3 bases are TGTGCCAGCAGCCCCATCGGGGGGGTGAGGAACGAGCAGTACTTC.